The rows below give T cell receptor beta chains drawn from one sample of a study of CD8+CD57+ T cells in acquired aplastic anemia. One entry per CDR3 protein results from TCRdb running MiXCR on the reads. The data contain fewer than 150,000 distinct CDR3 sequences, around 50% of them singletons. Sequencing used sorted CD4+, CD8+, or CD8+CD57+ T cells (not recorded which) from PBMCs. These receptors came from a human donor in good health, serving as a control. The CDR3 runs from the conserved cysteine through the conserved F or W. A D gene is named only where the DNA matches it firmly. Some rows mark clone size as missing; the rest say once, few, many or name a class of expanded clone.

v_call	d_call	j_call	clone_size	cdr3_nt	cdr3_aa
TRBV25-1	.	TRBJ2-7	.	TGTGCCAGCAGCTCTAGACAGGACTCCTACGAGCAGTACTTC	CASSSRQDSYEQYF
TRBV12-3/TRBV12-4	.	TRBJ2-2	once	TGTGCCAGCAGTTTTTCAGGGGCAAGGGACGCCGGGGAGCTGTTTTTT	CASSFSGARDAGELFF
TRBV20-1	.	TRBJ2-7	.	TGCAGTGCCTCCCCCCTCCAACAGCGAACCACGTGGGGCGAGCAGTACTTC	CSASPLQQRTTWGEQYF
TRBV10-3	.	TRBJ1-3	few	TGTGCCATCAGTGATACCTCTTTCGGAAACACCATATATTTT	CAISDTSFGNTIYF
TRBV15	.	TRBJ2-7	.	TGTGCCACCAGCAGAGACAGGGACTACGAGCAGTACTTC	CATSRDRDYEQYF
TRBV7-6	.	TRBJ1-1	.	TGTGCCAGCAGCCAAGGAGACACTGAAGCTTTCTTT	CASSQGDTEAFF
TRBV24-1	TRBD2	TRBJ2-1	.	TGTGCCACCAGTCCTAGCGGGGCCCACAATGAGCAGTTCTTC	CATSPSGAHNEQFF
TRBV4-1	TRBD1	TRBJ1-6	.	TGCGCCAGCTCCTGCGAGCCAGGGGGCGATAATTCACCCCTCCACTTT	CASSCEPGGDNSPLHF
TRBV5-1	.	TRBJ1-2	.	TGCGCCAGCAGCCAAGAGAGGGGGTGGACCTCCTATGGCTACACCTTC	CASSQERGWTSYGYTF
TRBV11-2	TRBD1	TRBJ1-3	many	TGTGCCAGCGGCCGCCAGGGGGCCCGGGAGGCTTCTGGAAACACCATATATTTT	CASGRQGAREASGNTIYF